The clone carrying this T cell receptor beta chain was recorded at least ten times. Its antigen is as yet unknown. cDNA libraries for TCR alpha and TCR beta, carrying sample barcodes and UMIs, came from 5'RACE with constant-segment primers. TCRdb redid the calling of the 5' RACE reads with MiXCR, one entry per CDR3 protein. The table has about 310,000 distinct CDR3 sequences, roughly 21% seen once. This entry comes from a study of T-cell memory formation after mild COVID-19. Whole-study findings and limits: Day 15 to 85 contractors were CD4/CD8 balanced; later expanders leaned CD4+. Shrinking CD4+ clones were chiefly CM and EM; CD8+ ones were chiefly EMRA. The second-wave clones peaking on day 37 were not confirmed as SARS-CoV-2-specific.

The J segment lost 8 bases and the V segment lost 2 bases, leaving 14 bases of the junction unmatched. Germline V gives CDR1 SGDLS, CDR2 YYNGEE. The CDR3 has 17 residues. What was sequenced was PBMCs or a T cell subset sorted from them (not recorded which). The chain recombines TRBV9 with TRBJ2-4; 9 nucleotides align to TRBD2. This TCR derives from a man between 18 and 35 years old who had mild COVID-19 (a few samples of this study predate the infection). Cell type and time point are not known. CDR3 amino acids: CASSVQPAGGPRDIQYF. The CDR3 DNA reads as TGTGCCAGCAGCGTCCAACCGGCGGGGGGGCCGAGGGACATTCAGTACTTC.